The rows below give T cell receptor beta chains drawn from one sample of a study of blood T cell repertoires in COVID-19. Assay: immunoSEQ multiplex PCR; the TCRdb copy retains only in-frame clones and omits some. The table has approximately 190,000 clones, around 83% seen once. The sequencing sample was made of peripheral blood. The source is a woman aged 35 to 49 with acute or convalescent COVID-19. CDR3s include the opening cysteine and the closing phenylalanine or tryptophan. The D gene is left open where the match is weak. Part of the rows lack a size; the others show once, few, many or a class for expanded clones.

J | size | V | D | CDR3 | DNA
TRBJ2-7 | once | TRBV27 | NA | CASSESGVGQIYEQYF | TGTGCCAGCAGTGAATCGGGGGTCGGACAAATATACGAGCAGTACTTC
TRBJ2-2 | NA | TRBV12-5 | TRBD2 | CASGWERDYINTGELFF | TGTGCTAGTGGCTGGGAACGGGACTACATAAACACCGGGGAGCTGTTTTTT
TRBJ2-1 | NA | TRBV19 | TRBD2 | CASTSLGGSNEQFF | TGTGCCAGTACCTCGTTGGGGGGGTCCAATGAGCAGTTCTTC
TRBJ2-5 | few | TRBV5-1 | NA | CASSLTQETQYF | TGCGCCAGCAGCCTAACCCAAGAGACCCAGTACTTC
TRBJ1-1 | few | TRBV27 | NA | CASSPQGYMNTEAFF | TGTGCCAGCAGTCCGCAGGGTTACATGAACACTGAAGCTTTCTTT
TRBJ2-1 | NA | TRBV7-9 | NA | CASSLSDRRSYNEQFF | TGTGCCAGCAGCTTAAGCGACAGACGTTCCTACAATGAGCAGTTCTTC
TRBJ1-4 | NA | TRBV6-1 | TRBD1 | CASRERGRGANEKLFF | TGTGCCAGCAGAGAAAGGGGGCGCGGAGCTAATGAAAAACTGTTTTTT
TRBJ2-1 | NA | TRBV30 | TRBD1 | CAHGTEIQDEQFF | TGTGCCCACGGGACAGAGATACAAGATGAGCAGTTCTTC
TRBJ1-1 | NA | TRBV18 | TRBD1 | CASSPVGRGQRAFF | TGTGCCAGCTCACCTGTGGGCAGGGGGCAGCGAGCTTTCTTT
TRBJ2-6 | NA | TRBV5-1 | NA | CASSPDSGWTGANVLTF | TGCGCCAGCAGCCCGGACAGCGGCTGGACTGGGGCCAACGTCCTGACTTTC